This T cell receptor (beta chain) was sequenced during a study of patients and donors after allogeneic stem cell transplantation. This clonotype was detected a few times. TCRdb itself ran the RT-PCR reads through MiXCR, one entry per CDR3 protein. The sample has 200,000 to 250,000 distinct CDR3 sequences; around two fifths are singletons. The V gene's germline CDR1 is MNHEY and CDR2 SVGAGI. The germline V and J ends were trimmed by 3 bases and 0 bases, with 14 bases remaining between them. CDR3 length: 16 amino acids. The sample comprised blood, either unsorted or a sorted T cell fraction (not recorded which). The chain carries TRBV6-5 and TRBJ1-1, with D unresolved. The receptor comes from a human donor who was either an allogeneic HSCT recipient or a stem cell or donor lymphocyte infusion donor (not recorded which). It is not recorded whose cells these are; they may come from a transplant donor. CDR3 protein: CASSYAVYPVNTEAFF. The CDR3, as DNA: TGTGCCAGCAGTTATGCGGTCTACCCTGTGAACACTGAAGCTTTCTTT.